This T cell receptor (beta chain) was captured in a study of blood T cell repertoires in COVID-19. Study summary: Acute-phase and convalescent COVID-19 samples originated in the United States, Italy and Spain. Sources were T cells, B-cell-depleted T cells, or PBMCs; the material itself was cDNA or gDNA.

Germline lookup yields CDR1 KGHDR and CDR2 SFDVKD. The CDR3 is made up of 15 amino acids. V lost 5 bases, J lost 3 bases, and 7 bases stayed unmatched. As handled by the study authors: Cell counts per sample came from amplifying reference gene primers. Measured with immunoSEQ multiplex PCR; TCRdb has only the in-frame clones, and not every one. V, J and clone size were drawn from that table, and D and trimming were deduced from the DNA. The table records approximately 79,000 clones, 85% to 90% of them present only once. The chain joins TRBV24-1 to TRBJ2-3, with 7 bases matching TRBD1. The sequenced material came from peripheral blood. The sequence was collected from a man aged 55 to 70 with acute or convalescent COVID-19. This chain's CDR3 is CATSAGGEMTDTQYF. The DNA for the CDR3 is TGTGCCACCAGTGCAGGGGGAGAGATGACAGATACGCAGTATTTT.